This T cell receptor (beta chain) came from a study of cytomegalovirus exposure and HLA in healthy donors. The PCR used 60 Vbeta and 13 Jbeta primers. Only in-frame clones appear in the TCRdb table, and some are missing; sequencing was by immunoSEQ multiplex PCR. The table includes 160,000 or so clones, 80% detected once. The germline gives CDR1 SGHVS, CDR2 FNYEAQ. J was trimmed by 7 bases and V by 1 base; bases with no gene match: 9. The CDR3 has 16 residues. Sequenced: PBMCs. This sequence joins TRBV7-6 and TRBJ2-1; 8 nucleotides match TRBD2. This receptor was obtained from a young man in good health and CMV-seropositive. CDR3 nucleotides: TGTGCCAGCAGCTTAGTTACACGGGGGGGCCAAAATGAGCAGTTCTTC. Translation: CASSLVTRGGQNEQFF.